This T cell receptor beta chain was sequenced during a study of human T cells and chemical hapten exposure. Study information: All through the approximately 24-week study, the scalp of each patient received diphenylcyclopropenone doses weekly.

The time point is: patch test 3, about 24 weeks after DPC sensitization. Treatment: therapeutic diphenylcyclopropenone sensitization with weekly scalp DPC. Many counts were recorded for this clonotype. What it binds is unknown. Overall study findings and caveats: Correlating positively with patch test score were the PT1 expanded TCR counts. After DPC sensitization, TCRs above 1 in 1000 frequency showed no change.

Individual cDNA molecules received unique molecular identifiers in the library. TCRdb reprocessed the RACE reads via MiXCR and lists one record per CDR3 protein. The sample records 62,000 or so distinct CDR3 sequences, roughly 11% being singletons. The V end lost 6 bases, the J end lost 13 bases, and 24 bases lay between the germline ends. The V gene's germline CDR1 is SEHNR and CDR2 FQNEAQ (reference sequence). This CDR3 is built from 14 residues. This clonotype was sampled from a woman in her 30s with alopecia areata. Some clones in this sample may be carry-over from other donors' samples. This rearrangement joins TRBV7-9 to TRBJ1-2, with D possibly TRBD1 on 6 matching bases. Sequencing used whole blood, obtained in connection with sensitization to the hapten diphenylcyclopropenone (DPC). CDR3 coding DNA: TGTGCCAGCAGGTCATCGGGCTTGTACAGGGAGGCCACCTTC. Translated, it gives CASRSSGLYREATF.